Listed below are T cell receptor beta chains from one sample, sequenced in a study of beta chain features in type 1 diabetes. The assay was immunoSEQ multiplex PCR, and TCRdb's table has in-frame clones only and misses some. The sample shows about 360,000 clones, approximately 12% of them seen only once. The sequencing input was naive CD4+ T cells from blood. The receptors come from a woman under 30 with type 1 diabetes. CDR3s include the opening cysteine and the closing phenylalanine or tryptophan. D genes are given only for firm matches. Part of the rows lack a size; the others show once, few, many or a class for expanded clones.

j_gene,abundance,v_gene,d_gene,CDR3nt,CDR3aa
TRBJ2-7,-,TRBV15,-,TGTGCCACCAGAGCCGGACAGCCCTCCTACGAGCAGTACTTC,CATRAGQPSYEQYF
TRBJ2-7,-,TRBV2,-,TGTGCCAGCAGATCCTCCCGGGGGGCCACCTACGAGCAGTACTTC,CASRSSRGATYEQYF
TRBJ2-7,-,TRBV4-3,TRBD2,TGCGCCAGCAGCCAAGAAGGAGCCGGGACTAGGTCCTACGAGCAGTACTTC,CASSQEGAGTRSYEQYF
TRBJ2-1,few,TRBV11-3,TRBD2,TGTGCCAGCAGCTTAGGTGCTAGCGGGGGGTACTATGAGCAGTTCTTC,CASSLGASGGYYEQFF
TRBJ2-1,few,TRBV4-1,TRBD2,TGCGCCAGCAGCCAAGTGTTGGTAGCGGGAAACAATGAGCAGTTCTTC,CASSQVLVAGNNEQFF
TRBJ1-3,-,TRBV9,TRBD1,TGTGCCAGCAGCGGCGGGACAGTTTCTGGAAACACCATATATTTT,CASSGGTVSGNTIYF
TRBJ1-2,-,TRBV7-9,TRBD1,TGTGCCAGCAGCACCAGACAGGGCAACTATGGCTACACCTTC,CASSTRQGNYGYTF
TRBJ2-7,few,TRBV7-2,-,TGTGCCAGCAGAAGTACAGGAAGCTCCTACGAGCAGTACTTC,CASRSTGSSYEQYF
TRBJ2-3,few,TRBV5-4,-,TGTGCCAGCGCAAGCTGGTCTGACACAGATACGCAGTATTTT,CASASWSDTDTQYF
TRBJ2-4,-,TRBV4-3,TRBD1,TGCGCCAGCAGCACATGGACAGGGGAAAACATTCAGTACTTC,CASSTWTGENIQYF
TRBJ1-1,-,TRBV29-1,-,TGCAGCGTTGGGTGGGCAGGGAGGACTGAAGCTTTCTTT,CSVGWAGRTEAFF
TRBJ2-1,few,TRBV23-1,-,TGCGCCAGCAGTCAGTCCCTCAGGGCAGGGCGCGCGTATGGTGAGCAGTTCTTC,CASSQSLRAGRAYGEQFF
TRBJ2-7,-,TRBV25-1,-,TGTGCCAGCAGGGAGACCGGGACAATCCAATACGAGCAGTACTTC,CASRETGTIQYEQYF
TRBJ1-1,few,TRBV29-1,-,TGCAGCGGGGGGGACGGAACTGAAGCTTTCTTT,CSGGDGTEAFF
TRBJ2-1,-,TRBV7-2,-,TGTGCCAGCAGCCCCCAAGGACAGTGGCAGTTCTTC,CASSPQGQWQFF
TRBJ1-1,-,TRBV6-6,-,TGTGCAACATACGTGAGGGATAGTGCTGAAGCTTTCTTT,CATYVRDSAEAFF
TRBJ2-5,-,TRBV4-1,-,TGCGCCAGCAGCCAAGATCCACCGGGGGTGGCCACCCAGTACTTC,CASSQDPPGVATQYF
TRBJ2-5,-,TRBV2,-,TGTGCCAGCAGTGAGATTTCCACCAGGGAGACCCAGTACTTC,CASSEISTRETQYF
TRBJ2-3,-,TRBV7-9,TRBD1,TGTGCCAGCAGCTTCTGGACAGGGCGCACAGATACGCAGTATTTT,CASSFWTGRTDTQYF
TRBJ2-1,-,TRBV7-8,TRBD2,TGTGCCAGCAGCTTAGAGGGACTAGCGGGGGGTTATGAGCAGTTCTTC,CASSLEGLAGGYEQFF
TRBJ2-7,few,TRBV11-2,TRBD2,TGTGCCAGCAGCCCACCAGCGGGGGGAACCTACGAGCAGTACTTC,CASSPPAGGTYEQYF
TRBJ1-2,few,TRBV27,TRBD1,TGTGCCAGCAGTCCCTACGGGTCTGACAGGGACTATGGCTACACCTTC,CASSPYGSDRDYGYTF
TRBJ2-5,-,TRBV19,TRBD2,TGTGCCAGTAGTACGACGGGACTAGCTCAGGAGACCCAGTACTTC,CASSTTGLAQETQYF
TRBJ2-1,-,TRBV19,-,TGTGCTACCGCCGGGCTAGCGTTATACAATGAGCAGTTCTTC,CATAGLALYNEQFF
TRBJ2-2,few,TRBV18,TRBD1,TGTGCCAGCTCATGGACAGGTGATACCGGGGAGCTGTTTTTT,CASSWTGDTGELFF
TRBJ2-7,-,TRBV9,TRBD1,TGTGCCAGCAGCGTAGGAGGGGACAGGGGGGAAGAGCAGTACTTC,CASSVGGDRGEEQYF
TRBJ2-2,few,TRBV7-9,TRBD1,TGTGCCAGCAGCCCTGGGACAGCAAACACCGGGGAGCTGTTTTTT,CASSPGTANTGELFF
TRBJ1-3,-,TRBV7-9,-,TGTGCCAGCAGCTTAGGTAGCCTTGATGGAAACACCATATATTTT,CASSLGSLDGNTIYF
TRBJ2-3,few,TRBV7-2,-,TGTGCCAGCAGCTATCAGGGTGAGGAGACGCAGTATTTT,CASSYQGEETQYF
TRBJ1-1,-,TRBV7-2,-,TGTGCCAGCAGCTTAATCCCCGCGGGGGTTAGTGGCACTGAAGCTTTCTTT,CASSLIPAGVSGTEAFF
TRBJ1-2,-,TRBV27,-,TGTGCCAGCAGCCCGGTTATTACCCACGGCTACACCTTC,CASSPVITHGYTF
TRBJ2-7,few,TRBV2,TRBD2,TGTGCCAGCAGTGCCCTAGCGGGGCAGTACTTC,CASSALAGQYF
TRBJ2-1,few,TRBV19,TRBD2,TGTGCCAGTAGACCAGCGGGAGGGACCCGGTTTGGGTACAATGAGCAGTTCTTC,CASRPAGGTRFGYNEQFF
TRBJ2-6,-,TRBV7-2,TRBD1,TGTGCCAGCAGCCTCCGACAGGGGATCTCTGGGGCCAACGTCCTGACTTTC,CASSLRQGISGANVLTF
TRBJ2-5,few,TRBV4-3,TRBD1,TGCGCCAGCAGCCAAGCAGGGGGCCCCCAAGAGACCCAGTACTTC,CASSQAGGPQETQYF
TRBJ1-2,-,TRBV18,TRBD1,TGTGCCAGCTCACGTCCCGGGACAGGGGATGGCTACACCTTC,CASSRPGTGDGYTF
TRBJ2-1,few,TRBV5-4,TRBD2,TGTGCCAGCAGCTTGGCCAGGTCTAGCGGGGGGAGATACAATGAGCAGTTCTTC,CASSLARSSGGRYNEQFF
TRBJ2-7,few,TRBV30,-,TGTGCCTGGAGTGCTTATGACGAGCAGTACTTC,CAWSAYDEQYF
TRBJ2-5,few,TRBV27,TRBD1,TGTGCCAGCAGTCAGATACAGGGGTGGCAGACCCAGTACTTC,CASSQIQGWQTQYF
TRBJ2-7,-,TRBV4-1,-,TGCGCCAGCAGCCATTTCTGGGGGGTTGGGGGAGAGCAGTACTTC,CASSHFWGVGGEQYF
TRBJ2-7,few,TRBV4-3,-,TGCGCCAGCAGCCAAGATCGTCGGGGGGCGACCTACGAGCAGTACTTC,CASSQDRRGATYEQYF
TRBJ2-3,few,TRBV9,TRBD2,TGTGCCAGCAGCGCGGGACTAGCGGCCGAGGATACGCAGTATTTT,CASSAGLAAEDTQYF
TRBJ1-1,-,TRBV6-5,TRBD1,TGTGCCAGCAGGCCGACGGACAGGGAGAACGCTGAAGCTTTCTTT,CASRPTDRENAEAFF
TRBJ2-1,few,TRBV29-1,TRBD2,TGCAGCGTTGACCCGGGACTAGCGATGGATGAGCAGTTCTTC,CSVDPGLAMDEQFF
TRBJ1-1,few,TRBV29-1,-,TGCAGCATCCAACGGGACACTGAAGCTTTCTTT,CSIQRDTEAFF
TRBJ2-4,-,TRBV5-4,TRBD1,TGTGCCAGCAGCTCCTGGGACAGCAAAAACATTCAGTACTTC,CASSSWDSKNIQYF
TRBJ2-5,-,TRBV6-5,TRBD2,TGTGCCAGCAGACCAGCGGGACTAGGATTGGAGACCCAGTACTTC,CASRPAGLGLETQYF
TRBJ1-2,-,TRBV6-5,-,TGTGCCAGCAAGTCAGGTTTCTATGGCTACACCTTC,CASKSGFYGYTF
TRBJ2-1,few,TRBV7-8,-,TGTGCCAGCAGCTTAGACCGGGAGCGTGAGCAGTTCTTC,CASSLDREREQFF
TRBJ2-1,few,TRBV7-2,-,TGTGCCAGCAGCTTAGCTGGAGGGGATGAGCAGTTCTTC,CASSLAGGDEQFF
TRBJ2-7,-,TRBV20-1,-,TGCAGTGCTAGTGGCAACGAGCAGTACTTC,CSASGNEQYF
TRBJ2-5,-,TRBV5-1,TRBD1,TGCGCCAGTAACCTGTTAGGGACAGGGGTACAAGAGACCCAGTACTTC,CASNLLGTGVQETQYF
TRBJ1-2,few,TRBV5-6,-,TGTGCCAGCAGCTTACTGACAGCCTACACCTTC,CASSLLTAYTF
TRBJ2-3,-,TRBV9,TRBD2,TGTGCCAGCAGCCCGGCCCTGACTAGCGGGATTTATACAGATACGCAGTATTTT,CASSPALTSGIYTDTQYF